These T cell receptor beta chains were read from a single sample in a study of blood T cell repertoires in COVID-19. Produced via immunoSEQ multiplex PCR; TCRdb's table is partial and in-frame only. This table has around 110,000 clones, approximately 82% appearing once. The specimen sequenced was peripheral blood. These receptors all come from a man aged 70-80 years with active or convalescent COVID-19. The CDR3 runs from the conserved cysteine through the conserved F or W. The D gene is left open where the match is weak. Some rows have no size entry. The others give once, few or many, or a class for an expanded clone.

d_gene: TRBD2; j_gene: TRBJ2-7; v_gene: TRBV19; abundance: -; CDR3aa: CASSRLAGGRDEQYF; CDR3nt: TGTGCCAGTAGTCGACTAGCGGGGGGGCGGGACGAGCAGTACTTC
d_gene: TRBD1; j_gene: TRBJ2-5; v_gene: TRBV5-1; abundance: -; CDR3aa: CASSLEGPDRGFGETQYF; CDR3nt: TGCGCCAGCAGCTTGGAGGGCCCGGACAGGGGATTTGGAGAGACCCAGTACTTC
d_gene: TRBD2; j_gene: TRBJ2-3; v_gene: TRBV7-2; abundance: -; CDR3aa: CASSSLAGAEGDTQYF; CDR3nt: TGTGCCAGCAGCTCTCTAGCGGGGGCGGAGGGAGATACGCAGTATTTT
d_gene: TRBD1; j_gene: TRBJ2-5; v_gene: TRBV29-1; abundance: few; CDR3aa: CSVDRGQTQYF; CDR3nt: TGCAGCGTCGACAGGGGGCAAACCCAGTACTTC
d_gene: -; j_gene: TRBJ1-4; v_gene: TRBV29-1; abundance: -; CDR3aa: CSVQGTNEKLFF; CDR3nt: TGCAGCGTTCAGGGGACTAATGAAAAACTGTTTTTT
d_gene: TRBD2; j_gene: TRBJ2-1; v_gene: TRBV10-3; abundance: -; CDR3aa: CAISGPGGDEQFF; CDR3nt: TGTGCCATCAGTGGCCCGGGGGGGGATGAGCAGTTCTTC
d_gene: TRBD1; j_gene: TRBJ1-2; v_gene: TRBV6-1; abundance: -; CDR3aa: CASSEFLGGASYTF; CDR3nt: TGTGCCAGCAGTGAATTTTTAGGGGGCGCGAGCTACACCTTC
d_gene: -; j_gene: TRBJ2-2; v_gene: TRBV11-2; abundance: -; CDR3aa: CASSRMGGGAAGELFF; CDR3nt: TGTGCCAGCAGCCGTATGGGAGGGGGGGCGGCCGGGGAGCTGTTTTTT
d_gene: TRBD2; j_gene: TRBJ2-7; v_gene: TRBV2; abundance: -; CDR3aa: CASRTSGSSYEQYF; CDR3nt: TGTGCCAGCCGGACTAGCGGGAGCTCCTACGAGCAGTACTTC
d_gene: TRBD2; j_gene: TRBJ2-1; v_gene: TRBV24-1; abundance: -; CDR3aa: CATSDPGLAGVNEQFF; CDR3nt: TGTGCCACCAGTGACCCTGGACTAGCGGGAGTCAATGAGCAGTTCTTC
d_gene: TRBD1; j_gene: TRBJ1-4; v_gene: TRBV5-1; abundance: -; CDR3aa: CASNSGTGDEKLFF; CDR3nt: TGCGCCAGCAACTCCGGGACAGGGGATGAAAAACTGTTTTTT
d_gene: TRBD1; j_gene: TRBJ1-5; v_gene: TRBV7-2; abundance: -; CDR3aa: CASSLGDSYYQPQHF; CDR3nt: TGTGCCAGCAGCTTAGGGGACAGTTACTATCAGCCCCAGCATTTT
d_gene: TRBD1; j_gene: TRBJ1-4; v_gene: TRBV5-1; abundance: -; CDR3aa: CASSLGQGNEKLFF; CDR3nt: TGCGCCAGCAGCTTGGGACAGGGTAATGAAAAACTGTTTTTT
d_gene: -; j_gene: TRBJ2-7; v_gene: TRBV12-3/TRBV12-4; abundance: -; CDR3aa: CASSLDRTYEQYF; CDR3nt: TGTGCCAGCAGTTTAGACAGAACCTACGAGCAGTACTTC
d_gene: TRBD1; j_gene: TRBJ1-2; v_gene: TRBV29-1; abundance: few; CDR3aa: CSVEDRGHGGYTF; CDR3nt: TGCAGCGTTGAGGACAGGGGGCACGGTGGCTACACCTTC
d_gene: TRBD1; j_gene: TRBJ1-1; v_gene: TRBV18; abundance: few; CDR3aa: CASSPGQDTEAFF; CDR3nt: TGTGCCAGCTCACCCGGACAGGACACTGAAGCTTTCTTT
d_gene: -; j_gene: TRBJ2-3; v_gene: TRBV18; abundance: -; CDR3aa: CASSPPGAPDTQYF; CDR3nt: TGTGCCAGCTCACCACCGGGGGCCCCAGATACGCAGTATTTT
d_gene: -; j_gene: TRBJ1-4; v_gene: TRBV2; abundance: -; CDR3aa: CASSRTLVELFF; CDR3nt: TGTGCCAGCAGTCGGACATTAGTGGAACTGTTTTTT
d_gene: -; j_gene: TRBJ1-5; v_gene: TRBV11-1; abundance: -; CDR3aa: CASSLDGINQPQHF; CDR3nt: TGTGCCAGCAGCTTAGACGGGATCAATCAGCCCCAGCATTTT
d_gene: -; j_gene: TRBJ2-7; v_gene: TRBV6-5; abundance: -; CDR3aa: CASRPGNGKQQYF; CDR3nt: TGTGCCAGCAGACCCGGGAATGGGAAACAGCAGTACTTC
d_gene: TRBD1; j_gene: TRBJ1-2; v_gene: TRBV3-1/TRBV3-2; abundance: -; CDR3aa: CASSPGQGWNYGYTF; CDR3nt: TGTGCCAGCAGCCCGGGACAGGGCTGGAACTATGGCTACACCTTC
d_gene: TRBD1; j_gene: TRBJ1-5; v_gene: TRBV6-2/TRBV6-3; abundance: -; CDR3aa: CASSQQGTGIRQPQHF; CDR3nt: TGTGCCAGCAGCCAACAAGGGACAGGGATCCGTCAGCCCCAGCATTTT
d_gene: TRBD1; j_gene: TRBJ2-7; v_gene: TRBV5-1; abundance: -; CDR3aa: CASSMDRGRYEQYF; CDR3nt: TGCGCCAGCAGCATGGACAGGGGCCGATACGAGCAGTACTTC
d_gene: TRBD1; j_gene: TRBJ2-6; v_gene: TRBV2; abundance: -; CDR3aa: CASSDGQGPFSPSGANVLTF; CDR3nt: TGTGCCAGCAGTGACGGACAGGGTCCGTTTTCCCCCTCTGGGGCCAACGTCCTGACTTTC
d_gene: -; j_gene: TRBJ2-5; v_gene: TRBV5-1; abundance: -; CDR3aa: CASSLPSETQYF; CDR3nt: TGCGCCAGCAGCTTGCCTTCTGAGACCCAGTACTTC
d_gene: -; j_gene: TRBJ2-1; v_gene: TRBV27; abundance: -; CDR3aa: CASRPDSTPLVEQFF; CDR3nt: TGTGCCAGCAGACCCGACTCGACCCCGCTGGTTGAGCAGTTCTTC
d_gene: TRBD1; j_gene: TRBJ1-4; v_gene: TRBV9; abundance: -; CDR3aa: CASSPWTGWGEKLFF; CDR3nt: TGTGCCAGCAGCCCGTGGACAGGGTGGGGTGAAAAACTGTTTTTT
d_gene: -; j_gene: TRBJ1-5; v_gene: TRBV28; abundance: -; CDR3aa: CASSFNDGRGRIQPQHF; CDR3nt: TGTGCCAGCAGTTTTAATGACGGGCGGGGGCGCATTCAGCCCCAGCATTTT
d_gene: TRBD1; j_gene: TRBJ1-2; v_gene: TRBV3-1/TRBV3-2; abundance: -; CDR3aa: CASSQDIRQGVNYGYTF; CDR3nt: TGTGCCAGCAGCCAAGATATTCGACAGGGGGTAAACTATGGCTACACCTTC
d_gene: -; j_gene: TRBJ2-5; v_gene: TRBV7-9; abundance: -; CDR3aa: CASSLSGDSFFGETQYF; CDR3nt: TGTGCCAGCAGCTTATCCGGAGACTCTTTCTTTGGGGAGACCCAGTACTTC
d_gene: -; j_gene: TRBJ1-2; v_gene: TRBV12-3/TRBV12-4; abundance: -; CDR3aa: CASSLSGRYGYTF; CDR3nt: TGTGCCAGCAGTTTATCTGGGCGTTATGGCTACACCTTC
d_gene: TRBD2; j_gene: TRBJ2-7; v_gene: TRBV5-1; abundance: -; CDR3aa: CASSWTSGRAGEQYF; CDR3nt: TGCGCCAGCAGCTGGACTAGCGGGAGGGCCGGGGAGCAGTACTTC
d_gene: -; j_gene: TRBJ2-3; v_gene: TRBV19; abundance: -; CDR3aa: CASGDTSTDTQYF; CDR3nt: TGTGCCAGTGGAGATACTAGCACAGATACGCAGTATTTT
d_gene: TRBD1; j_gene: TRBJ1-6; v_gene: TRBV5-4; abundance: -; CDR3aa: CASSLNPGTGGLSPLHF; CDR3nt: TGTGCCAGCAGCTTAAACCCCGGGACAGGGGGCTTGTCACCCCTCCACTTT
d_gene: -; j_gene: TRBJ1-1; v_gene: TRBV7-3; abundance: -; CDR3aa: CASSLRGGNPSEAFF; CDR3nt: TGTGCCAGCAGCTTACGGGGCGGGAACCCCTCTGAAGCTTTCTTT
d_gene: TRBD2; j_gene: TRBJ2-5; v_gene: TRBV2; abundance: -; CDR3aa: CASNLGTSFETQYF; CDR3nt: TGTGCCAGCAACCTAGGGACTAGCTTTGAGACCCAGTACTTC
d_gene: TRBD2; j_gene: TRBJ2-7; v_gene: TRBV7-2; abundance: -; CDR3aa: CASRTSGSYEQYF; CDR3nt: TGTGCCAGCAGGACTAGCGGTTCCTACGAGCAGTACTTC
d_gene: TRBD1; j_gene: TRBJ1-2; v_gene: TRBV6-5; abundance: -; CDR3aa: CASRQTGQDGYTF; CDR3nt: TGTGCCAGCAGACAGACAGGGCAGGATGGCTACACCTTC
d_gene: TRBD1; j_gene: TRBJ1-4; v_gene: TRBV6-5; abundance: -; CDR3aa: CASTRTGGNEKLFF; CDR3nt: TGTGCCAGCACCAGGACAGGGGGAAATGAAAAACTGTTTTTT
d_gene: TRBD2; j_gene: TRBJ2-1; v_gene: TRBV7-3; abundance: -; CDR3aa: CASSLPAGQYNEQFF; CDR3nt: TGTGCCAGCAGCTTACCAGCGGGGCAATACAATGAGCAGTTCTTC
d_gene: TRBD1; j_gene: TRBJ2-3; v_gene: TRBV27; abundance: many; CDR3aa: CASKRTGARDTQYF; CDR3nt: TGTGCCAGCAAGAGGACAGGGGCGAGAGATACGCAGTATTTT
d_gene: -; j_gene: TRBJ1-1; v_gene: TRBV5-4; abundance: -; CDR3aa: CASTNRRFDTEAFF; CDR3nt: TGTGCCAGCACTAACAGGCGTTTTGACACTGAAGCTTTCTTT
d_gene: TRBD1; j_gene: TRBJ1-1; v_gene: TRBV30; abundance: -; CDR3aa: CAWSHGRQGEAFF; CDR3nt: TGTGCCTGGAGCCACGGCCGACAGGGTGAAGCTTTCTTT
d_gene: TRBD2; j_gene: TRBJ2-1; v_gene: TRBV7-2; abundance: -; CDR3aa: CASSLPILAGGPHNEQFF; CDR3nt: TGTGCCAGCAGCTTACCGATCCTAGCGGGGGGGCCTCACAATGAGCAGTTCTTC
d_gene: TRBD2; j_gene: TRBJ2-7; v_gene: TRBV5-4; abundance: -; CDR3aa: CASSPRGGLAYEQYF; CDR3nt: TGTGCCAGCAGCCCCCGGGGGGGACTAGCCTACGAGCAGTACTTC
d_gene: -; j_gene: TRBJ1-4; v_gene: TRBV6-1; abundance: -; CDR3aa: CASSEDRWINEKLFF; CDR3nt: TGTGCCAGCAGTGAAGACAGGTGGATTAATGAAAAACTGTTTTTT
d_gene: TRBD1; j_gene: TRBJ1-2; v_gene: TRBV29-1; abundance: -; CDR3aa: CSVTQGGDGYTF; CDR3nt: TGCAGCGTCACACAGGGGGGAGATGGCTACACCTTC
d_gene: TRBD1; j_gene: TRBJ2-5; v_gene: TRBV7-9; abundance: -; CDR3aa: CATISTGKETQYF; CDR3nt: TGTGCGACGATCTCGACAGGGAAAGAGACCCAGTACTTC
d_gene: -; j_gene: TRBJ2-1; v_gene: TRBV6-1; abundance: once; CDR3aa: CASSARTESSYNEQFF; CDR3nt: TGTGCCAGCAGTGCCCGGACAGAAAGCTCCTACAATGAGCAGTTCTTC
d_gene: -; j_gene: TRBJ1-1; v_gene: TRBV6-5; abundance: -; CDR3aa: CASSYSLRVRVFF; CDR3nt: TGTGCCAGCAGTTACTCGCTTAGGGTCAGGGTTTTCTTT
d_gene: -; j_gene: TRBJ2-7; v_gene: TRBV11-3; abundance: once; CDR3aa: CASSLRAGYEQYF; CDR3nt: TGTGCCAGCAGCTTACGCGCAGGGTACGAGCAGTACTTC